The sample holds a few counts of the clone carrying this T cell receptor (beta chain). Germline V gene lookup returns CDR1 MNHEY and CDR2 SMNVEV (reference sequence). The CDR3 runs 15 residues. V shed 5 bases, J shed 3 bases, and the junction held 10 bases outside the gene matches. This record belongs to a study of shared clonotypes between healthy human individuals. Study in general: Ranging from 18 to 49 in age, donors were two women and three men.

Assay execution proceeded at the deep level. On sorted subsets, replicate PCRs used about 180 ng DNA, or tens of thousands of T cell genomes. TCRdb's copy holds only in-frame clones and misses some; the assay was immunoSEQ multiplex PCR. The sample consists of fewer than 850,000 clones, more than 70% of them appearing once. The chain has TRBV27 and TRBJ2-7, with 7 bases identical to TRBD1. The sequenced sample consisted of memory CD4+ T cells sorted from blood. This sample's subset: CD45RA-negative fraction. This TCR was sampled from a woman aged 25 to 39 in good health. The CDR3 spells CASSKTGTDDYEQYF. DNA for the CDR3: TGTGCCAGCAGTAAGACCGGGACAGATGACTACGAGCAGTACTTC.